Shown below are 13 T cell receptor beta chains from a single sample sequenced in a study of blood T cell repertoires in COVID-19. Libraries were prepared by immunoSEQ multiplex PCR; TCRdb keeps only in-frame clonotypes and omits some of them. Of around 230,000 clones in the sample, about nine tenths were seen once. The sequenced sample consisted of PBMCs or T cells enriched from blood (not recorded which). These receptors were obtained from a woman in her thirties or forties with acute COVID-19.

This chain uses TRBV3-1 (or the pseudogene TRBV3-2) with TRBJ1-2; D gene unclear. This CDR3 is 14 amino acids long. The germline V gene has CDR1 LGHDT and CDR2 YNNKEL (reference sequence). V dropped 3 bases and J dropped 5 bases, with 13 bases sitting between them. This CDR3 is CASSHGRTFYGYTF. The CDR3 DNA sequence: TGTGCCAGCAGCCACGGACGGACTTTTTATGGCTACACCTTC.

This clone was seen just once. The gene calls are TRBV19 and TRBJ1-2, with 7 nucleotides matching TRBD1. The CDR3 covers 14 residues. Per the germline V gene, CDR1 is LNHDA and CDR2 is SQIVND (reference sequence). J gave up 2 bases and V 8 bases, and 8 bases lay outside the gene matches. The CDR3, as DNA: TGTGCCAGTGCCCGGGACAGCTTAAACTATGGCTACACCTTC. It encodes CASARDSLNYGYTF.

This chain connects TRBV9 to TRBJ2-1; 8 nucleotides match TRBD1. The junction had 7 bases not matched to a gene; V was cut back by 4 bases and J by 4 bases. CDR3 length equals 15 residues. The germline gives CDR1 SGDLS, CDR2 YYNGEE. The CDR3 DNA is TGTGCCAGCAGCCCTGGACAGGGTATGTACAATGAGCAGTTCTTC. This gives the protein CASSPGQGMYNEQFF.

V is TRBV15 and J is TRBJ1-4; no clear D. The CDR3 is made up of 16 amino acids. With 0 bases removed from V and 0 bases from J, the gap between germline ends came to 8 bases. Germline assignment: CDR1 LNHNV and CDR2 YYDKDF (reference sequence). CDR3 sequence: CATSRDLRATNEKLFF. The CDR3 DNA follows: TGTGCCACCAGCAGAGATTTAAGAGCAACTAATGAAAAACTGTTTTTT.

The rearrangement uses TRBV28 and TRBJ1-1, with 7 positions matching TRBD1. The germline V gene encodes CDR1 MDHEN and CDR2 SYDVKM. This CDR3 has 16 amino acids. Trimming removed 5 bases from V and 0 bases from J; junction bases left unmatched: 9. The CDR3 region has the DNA TGTGCCAGCAGTCCGCTGACAGGGTTCATGAACACTGAAGCTTTCTTT. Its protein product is CASSPLTGFMNTEAFF.

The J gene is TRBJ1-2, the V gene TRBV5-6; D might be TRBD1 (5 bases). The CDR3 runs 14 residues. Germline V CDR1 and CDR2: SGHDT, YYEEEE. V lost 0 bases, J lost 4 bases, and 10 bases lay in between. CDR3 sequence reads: CASSLVGQGYGYTF. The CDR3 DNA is TGTGCCAGCAGCTTGGTTGGCCAGGGCTATGGCTACACCTTC.

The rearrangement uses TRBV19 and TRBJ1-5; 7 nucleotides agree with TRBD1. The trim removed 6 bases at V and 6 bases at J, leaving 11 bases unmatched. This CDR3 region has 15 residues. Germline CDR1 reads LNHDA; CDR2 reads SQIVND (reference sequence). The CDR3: CASSLRDSISQPQHF. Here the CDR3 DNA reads TGTGCCAGTAGCCTCCGGGACAGTATTAGTCAGCCCCAGCATTTT.

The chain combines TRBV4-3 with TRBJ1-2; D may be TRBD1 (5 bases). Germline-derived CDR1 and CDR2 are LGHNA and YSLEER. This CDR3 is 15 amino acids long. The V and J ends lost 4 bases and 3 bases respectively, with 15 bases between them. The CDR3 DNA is TGCGCCAGCAGCCCAACTTATGACAGTTACTATGGCTACACCTTC. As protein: CASSPTYDSYYGYTF.

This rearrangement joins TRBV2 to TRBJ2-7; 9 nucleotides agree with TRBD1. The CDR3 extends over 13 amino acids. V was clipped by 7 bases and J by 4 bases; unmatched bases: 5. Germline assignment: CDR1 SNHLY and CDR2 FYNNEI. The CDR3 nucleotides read TGTGCCAGCAAGCTACAGGGGGCTTACGAGCAGTACGTC. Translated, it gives CASKLQGAYEQYV.

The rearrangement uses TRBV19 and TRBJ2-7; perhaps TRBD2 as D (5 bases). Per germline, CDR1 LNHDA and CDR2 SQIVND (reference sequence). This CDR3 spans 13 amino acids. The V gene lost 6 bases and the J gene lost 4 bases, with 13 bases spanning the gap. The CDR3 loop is CASRSLAEYEQYF. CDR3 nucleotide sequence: TGTGCCAGTAGATCTCTAGCTGAGTACGAGCAGTACTTC.

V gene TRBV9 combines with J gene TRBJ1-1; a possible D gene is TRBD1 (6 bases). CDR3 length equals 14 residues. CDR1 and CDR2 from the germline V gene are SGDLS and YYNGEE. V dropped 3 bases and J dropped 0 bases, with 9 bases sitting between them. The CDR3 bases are TGTGCCAGCAGCGGGGGACATTTGAACACTGAAGCTTTCTTT. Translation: CASSGGHLNTEAFF.

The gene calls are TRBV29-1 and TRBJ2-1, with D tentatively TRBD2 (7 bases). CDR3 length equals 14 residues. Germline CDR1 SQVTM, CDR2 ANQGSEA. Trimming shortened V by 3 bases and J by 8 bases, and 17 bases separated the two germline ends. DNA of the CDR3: TGCAGCGTTGATCGATCCCCGGGGGGCCATGAGCAGTTCTTC. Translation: CSVDRSPGGHEQFF.

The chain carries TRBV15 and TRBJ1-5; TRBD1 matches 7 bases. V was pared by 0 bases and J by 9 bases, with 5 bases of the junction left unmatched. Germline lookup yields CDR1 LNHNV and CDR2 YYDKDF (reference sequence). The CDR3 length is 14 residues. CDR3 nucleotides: TGTGCCACCAGCAGAGACCGTGACAGGGCGCCCCAGCATTTT. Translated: CATSRDRDRAPQHF.